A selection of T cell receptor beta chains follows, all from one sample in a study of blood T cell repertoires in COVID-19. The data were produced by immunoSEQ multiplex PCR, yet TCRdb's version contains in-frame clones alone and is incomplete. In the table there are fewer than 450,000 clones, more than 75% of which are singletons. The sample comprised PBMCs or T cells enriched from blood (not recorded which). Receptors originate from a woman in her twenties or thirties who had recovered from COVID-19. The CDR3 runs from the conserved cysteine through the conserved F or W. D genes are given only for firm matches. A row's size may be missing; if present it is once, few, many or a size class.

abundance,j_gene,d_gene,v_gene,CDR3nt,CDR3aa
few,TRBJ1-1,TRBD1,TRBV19,TGTGCCAGTAGCCCGGGACAGGGACCCCCGAACACTGAAGCTTTCTTT,CASSPGQGPPNTEAFF
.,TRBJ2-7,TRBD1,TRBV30,TGTGCCTGGGGGACAGACTACGAGCAGTACTTC,CAWGTDYEQYF
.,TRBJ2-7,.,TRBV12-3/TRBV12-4,TGTGCCAGCAGTTTAGGGGCGGGCGAGCAGTACTTC,CASSLGAGEQYF
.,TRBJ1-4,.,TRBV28,TGTGCCAGCATTGACCCCAGGGCTAATGAAAAACTGTTTTTT,CASIDPRANEKLFF
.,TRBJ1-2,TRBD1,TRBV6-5,TGTGCCAGCAGAGAGTGGACAGGCGCGTCTTATGGCTACACCTTC,CASREWTGASYGYTF
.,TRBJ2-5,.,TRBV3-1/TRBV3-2,TGTGCCAGCAGCCGTAGGGGGCAAGAGACCCAGTACTTC,CASSRRGQETQYF
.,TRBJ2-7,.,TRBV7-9,TGTGCCAGCAGCTTAGCAGGGGCCTACGAGCAGTACTTC,CASSLAGAYEQYF
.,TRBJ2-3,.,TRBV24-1,TGTGCCACCAGTGATTTGATCCGGGTAGGCTCCGATACGCAGTATTTT,CATSDLIRVGSDTQYF
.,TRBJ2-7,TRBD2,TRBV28,TGTGCCAGCACCCGTAGCGGGGGCTTCTCCTACGAGCAGTACTTC,CASTRSGGFSYEQYF
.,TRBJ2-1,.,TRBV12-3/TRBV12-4,TGTGCCAGCAGTTTTGTTGCTGCGAGGCAGTTCTTC,CASSFVAARQFF
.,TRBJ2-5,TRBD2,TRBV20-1,TGCAGTGCTAGTGGTCGGGGGGGGCAAGAGACCCAGTACTTC,CSASGRGGQETQYF
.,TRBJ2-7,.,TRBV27,TGTGCCAGCAGTCCATCTACGACCTACGAGCAGTACTTC,CASSPSTTYEQYF
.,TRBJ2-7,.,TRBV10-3,TGTGCCACTAAGAAGGAGGGAAGGCGCTACGAGCAGTACTTC,CATKKEGRRYEQYF
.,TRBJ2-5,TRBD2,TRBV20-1,TGCAGTGCTAGTCTGCCGACTAGCGGGCCGCAAGAGACCCAGTACTTC,CSASLPTSGPQETQYF
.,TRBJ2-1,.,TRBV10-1,TGCGCCAGCAGTGACAGCGTACCAGCGGTCGATGAGCAGTTCTTC,CASSDSVPAVDEQFF
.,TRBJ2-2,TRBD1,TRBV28,TGTGCCAGCAGTTCGGTACCGGGACAGGGGACGATCGCCGGGGAGCTGTTTTTT,CASSSVPGQGTIAGELFF
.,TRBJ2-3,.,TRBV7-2,TGTGCCAGCAGCTTAGGGGGGGGCCCAGGGGGCACAGATACGCAGTATTTT,CASSLGGGPGGTDTQYF
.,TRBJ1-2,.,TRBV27,TGTGCCAGCAGTTTCGCGGGGGGAATGAGCTATGGCTACACCTTC,CASSFAGGMSYGYTF